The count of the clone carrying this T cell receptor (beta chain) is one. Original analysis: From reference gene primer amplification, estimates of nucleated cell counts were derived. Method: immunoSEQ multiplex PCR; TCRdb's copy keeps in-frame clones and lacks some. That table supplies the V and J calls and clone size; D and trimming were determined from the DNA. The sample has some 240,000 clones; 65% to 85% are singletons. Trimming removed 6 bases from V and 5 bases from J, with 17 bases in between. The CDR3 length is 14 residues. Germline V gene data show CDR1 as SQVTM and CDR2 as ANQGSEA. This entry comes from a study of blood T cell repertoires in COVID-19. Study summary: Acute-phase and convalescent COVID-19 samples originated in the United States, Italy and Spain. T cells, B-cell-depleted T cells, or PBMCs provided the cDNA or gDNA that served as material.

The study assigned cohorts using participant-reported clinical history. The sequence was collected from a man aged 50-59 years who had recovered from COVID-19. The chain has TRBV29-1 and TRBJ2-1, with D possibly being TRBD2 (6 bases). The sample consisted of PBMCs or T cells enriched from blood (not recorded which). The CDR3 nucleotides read TGCAGCGTCGCAACCCTGACTAGGAACAATGAGCAGTTCTTC. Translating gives CSVATLTRNNEQFF.